Listed below are T cell receptor beta chains from one sample, sequenced in a study of control samples from healthy donors and cancer patients. TCRdb keeps only in-frame clones here, not all; method: immunoSEQ multiplex PCR. The sample holds 95,000 to 150,000 clones; 85% to 90% are singletons and the top ten take 12%. The sequenced material came from blood. The receptors were gathered from a man aged 25-45 years in good health. CDR3s include the opening cysteine and the closing phenylalanine or tryptophan. Clone size is not always given. Where it is, it says once, few, many or a class for expanded clones.

.	TRBV3-1/TRBV3-2	TRBJ1-5	CASSPSGVGNDSNQPQHF
.	TRBV5-1	TRBJ1-5	CASSIGQGGNQPQHF
.	TRBV29-1	TRBJ2-1	CSVEDPPTGNPYNEQFF
.	TRBV30	TRBJ1-1	CAWSVPHLNTEAFF
.	TRBV30	TRBJ1-2	CAWSGLIQGRDGYTF
few	TRBV19	TRBJ2-3	CASSIPPGTDTQYF
.	TRBV11-1	TRBJ1-2	CASSPGQANYGYTF
.	TRBV4-2	TRBJ2-1	CASSQVQGNEQFF
.	TRBV3-1/TRBV3-2	TRBJ2-7	CASSQDSTPYRARLYEQYF
.	TRBV6-6	TRBJ1-3	CASSYRGGNTIYF
.	TRBV12-3/TRBV12-4	TRBJ1-1	CASSLVPGKSFF
.	TRBV30	TRBJ2-3	CAWSREGVPKGNTQYF
.	TRBV12-3/TRBV12-4	TRBJ1-5	CASSFGRNEPQHF
.	TRBV10-1	TRBJ2-1	CASSEGSRNEQFF
.	TRBV5-1	TRBJ2-5	CASSLDPGGQETQYF
.	TRBV19	TRBJ1-5	CASSIVEGNQPQHF
.	TRBV13	TRBJ1-1	CASSPRRQGTTEAFF
.	TRBV25-1	TRBJ2-2	CASSFGPGTGELFF
.	TRBV4-1	TRBJ2-1	CASSQGDRGHSEQFF
.	TRBV5-6	TRBJ1-1	CASSLANTEAFF
once	TRBV2	TRBJ1-5	CASTPGRGFGTQHF